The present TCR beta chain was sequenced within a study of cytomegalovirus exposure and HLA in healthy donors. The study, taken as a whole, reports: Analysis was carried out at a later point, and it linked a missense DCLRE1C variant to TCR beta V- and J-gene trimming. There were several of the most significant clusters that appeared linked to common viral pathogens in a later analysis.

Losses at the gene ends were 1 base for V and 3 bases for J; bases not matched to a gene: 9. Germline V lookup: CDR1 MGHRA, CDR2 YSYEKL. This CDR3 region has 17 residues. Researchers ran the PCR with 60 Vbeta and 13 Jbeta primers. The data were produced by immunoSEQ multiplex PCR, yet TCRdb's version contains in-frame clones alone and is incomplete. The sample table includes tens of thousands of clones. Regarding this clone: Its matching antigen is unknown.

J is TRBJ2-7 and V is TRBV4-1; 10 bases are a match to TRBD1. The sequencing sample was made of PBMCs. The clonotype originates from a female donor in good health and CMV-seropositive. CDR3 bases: TGCGCCAGCAGCCAAGTGTTGCTTAGGGACAGGGGCTACGAGCAGTACTTC. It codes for CASSQVLLRDRGYEQYF.